The sequence of this T cell receptor (beta chain) was determined in a study of T cell responses to AZD1222 COVID-19 vaccine. This table comes from immunoSEQ multiplex PCR, and its TCRdb copy is limited to in-frame clones, with some not included. The sample shows roughly 180,000 clones, approximately 94% of them seen only once. Study conclusions and caveats: Regions left unmutated in variants are reportedly the target of nearly half of spike-specific TCRs. The donors showed a predominance of white British ancestry and of females, with possible underestimation of clonal diversity. Increased Spike-specific TCR breadth and depth were observed after two AZD1222 doses.

CDR3 length equals 16 residues. Germline V gene data show CDR1 as MGHRA and CDR2 as YSYEKL. V lost 3 bases to trimming and J lost 6 bases, with 17 bases between them. A word on this clone: What it recognizes is unknown.

Doses given second, at about 4 or about 12 weeks, were pooled. V is TRBV4-1 and J is TRBJ1-4; possibly TRBD1 for D (6 bases). The specimen comprised peripheral blood, sampled 28 days after the second AZD1222 dose. The sequence was collected from an adult who received the AZD1222 COVID-19 vaccine. The CDR3 reads CASSHPQRGLDEKLFF. CDR3 coding DNA: TGCGCCAGCAGCCACCCACAACGGGGGCTCGATGAAAAACTGTTTTTT.